The 8 T cell receptor beta chains given below trace back to one sample, sequenced in a study of shared clonotypes between healthy human individuals. Assay used: immunoSEQ multiplex PCR; TCRdb lists only in-frame clones, some missing. The sample yields about 730,000 clones, approximately 77% seen once. The sequenced sample was memory CD4+ T cells sorted from blood. Documented subset: CD45RA-negative fraction. The receptors shown here come from a woman aged 25 to 39 in good health.

This clone has just one count. The chain combines TRBV19 with TRBJ2-1; a possible D gene is TRBD1 (5 bases). The germline CDR1 and CDR2 sequences are LNHDA and SQIVND (reference sequence). The V end was cut by 7 bases, the J end by 0 bases, with 10 bases between. The CDR3 is made up of 14 amino acids. This CDR3 reads CASKPDNSYNEQFF. The CDR3 region has the DNA TGTGCCAGTAAGCCGGACAACTCCTACAATGAGCAGTTCTTC.

This clone appeared many times. The chain recombines TRBV14 with TRBJ2-2, with 7 bases matching TRBD2. V gave up 1 base and J gave up 6 bases; unmatched junction bases: 5. This CDR3 region has 15 residues. The germline V gene has CDR1 SGHDN and CDR2 FVKESK. CDR3 in amino acids: CASSQVYRGAGELFF. DNA of the CDR3: TGTGCCAGCAGCCAAGTTTATCGGGGGGCCGGGGAGCTGTTTTTT.

This clone has only a few counts. The chain uses TRBV5-4 and TRBJ1-2, with D maybe TRBD1 (6 bases). The V gene lost 4 bases and the J gene lost 5 bases, with 18 bases spanning the gap. The CDR3 totals 15 residues. Germline CDR1 and CDR2: SGHNT and YYREEE (reference sequence). The chain's CDR3 is CASSATPGAEYGYTF. Written as DNA, the CDR3 is TGTGCCAGCAGCGCCACCCCAGGGGCCGAATATGGCTACACCTTC.

The J gene is TRBJ1-1, the V gene TRBV7-9; a weak D match, TRBD1 (6 bases). The CDR3 consists of 17 residues. CDR1 and CDR2 from the germline V gene are SEHNR and FQNEAQ (reference sequence). V was cut by 6 bases and J by 5 bases, with 25 bases left in between. The CDR3 DNA reads TGTGCCAGCAGTCTCGGGCTTGAGGGCTTAGGGGGGACTGAAGCTTTCTTT. Residues: CASSLGLEGLGGTEAFF.

For the CDR3, the DNA is TGTGCCAGCAGTGAAGCGGAGCGGGGCCGAAATGAGCAGTTCTTC. Amino acids: CASSEAERGRNEQFF. V gene TRBV6-1 combines with J gene TRBJ2-1; 7 bases align to TRBD2. The J segment lost 7 bases and the V segment lost 0 bases, leaving 6 bases of the junction unmatched. The CDR3 runs to 15 residues. Germline loops: CDR1 MNHNS, CDR2 SASEGT.

In this sample, this clone turned up once. V and J are TRBV10-3 and TRBJ2-1; D possibly corresponds to TRBD1 (7 bases). The germline V gene encodes CDR1 ENHRY and CDR2 SYGVKD. V was trimmed by 8 bases and J by 6 bases, leaving 17 bases between them. The CDR3 covers 14 residues. The chain's CDR3 is CAIGRGTVANEQFF. CDR3 in DNA: TGTGCCATCGGCCGGGGGACAGTGGCCAATGAGCAGTTCTTC.

This chain uses TRBV6-6 with TRBJ2-7, with 11 bases fitting TRBD2. The CDR3 loop spans 15 amino acids. Germline values: CDR1 MNHNY, CDR2 SVGAGI (reference sequence). V was clipped by 6 bases and J by 0 bases; unmatched bases: 4. CDR3: CASRPTSGVSYEQYF. CDR3 sequence (DNA): TGTGCCAGCAGGCCGACTAGCGGGGTCTCCTACGAGCAGTACTTC.

The chain uses TRBV28 and TRBJ1-2; D is unclear. CDR3 size: 12 residues. CDR1 and CDR2 (germline): MDHEN, SYDVKM. The V gene lost 1 base and the J gene lost 7 bases, with 7 bases spanning the gap. CDR3 in amino acids: CASSLFGFGYTF. The DNA for the CDR3 is TGTGCCAGCAGTTTATTTGGCTTTGGCTACACCTTC.